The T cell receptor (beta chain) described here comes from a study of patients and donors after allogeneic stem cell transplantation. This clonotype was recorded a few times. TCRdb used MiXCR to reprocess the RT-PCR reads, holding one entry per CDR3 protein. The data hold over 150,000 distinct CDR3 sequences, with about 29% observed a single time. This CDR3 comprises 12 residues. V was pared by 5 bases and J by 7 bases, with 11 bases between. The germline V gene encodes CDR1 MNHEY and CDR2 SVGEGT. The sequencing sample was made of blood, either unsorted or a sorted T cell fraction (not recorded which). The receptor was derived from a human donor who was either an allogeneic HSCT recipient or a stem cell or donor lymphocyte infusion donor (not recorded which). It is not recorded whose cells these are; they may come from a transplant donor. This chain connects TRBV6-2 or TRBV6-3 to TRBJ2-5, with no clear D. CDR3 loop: CASSNRKGTQYF. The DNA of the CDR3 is TGTGCCAGCAGTAACCGTAAGGGGACCCAGTACTTC.